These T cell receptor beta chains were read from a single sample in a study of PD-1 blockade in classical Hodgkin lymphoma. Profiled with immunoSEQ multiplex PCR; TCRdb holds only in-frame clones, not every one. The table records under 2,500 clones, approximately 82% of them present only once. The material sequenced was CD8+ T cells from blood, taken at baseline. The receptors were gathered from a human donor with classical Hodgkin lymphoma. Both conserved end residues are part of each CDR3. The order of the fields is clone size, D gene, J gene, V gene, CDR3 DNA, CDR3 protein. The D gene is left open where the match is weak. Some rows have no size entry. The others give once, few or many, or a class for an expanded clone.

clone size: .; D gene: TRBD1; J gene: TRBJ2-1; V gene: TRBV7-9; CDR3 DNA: TGTGCCAGCAGCAACCGGGACAGGGGGCGGAATGAGCAGTTCTTC; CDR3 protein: CASSNRDRGRNEQFF
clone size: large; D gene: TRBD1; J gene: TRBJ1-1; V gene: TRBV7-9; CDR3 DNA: TGTGCCAGCAGCGATACAAGGACAGGGGTGCCAGAAGCTTTCTTT; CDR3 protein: CASSDTRTGVPEAFF
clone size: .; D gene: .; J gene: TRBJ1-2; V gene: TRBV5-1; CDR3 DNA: TGCGCCAGCAGCTTGCGAGCTGTTAAAAGCGGGACGGCGGGCTACACCTTC; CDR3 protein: CASSLRAVKSGTAGYTF
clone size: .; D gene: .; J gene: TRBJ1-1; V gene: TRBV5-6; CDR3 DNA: TGTGCCAGCAGCTTGGAGAAATCCGAGAAGGATGAAGCTTTCTTT; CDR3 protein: CASSLEKSEKDEAFF
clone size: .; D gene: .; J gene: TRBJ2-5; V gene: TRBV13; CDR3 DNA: TGTGCCAGCAGCTTACTGGGGACCCAGTACTTC; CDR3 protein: CASSLLGTQYF
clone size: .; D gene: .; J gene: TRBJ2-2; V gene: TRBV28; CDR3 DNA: TGTGCCAGCAGTCAGGGAGGGGAGCTGTTTTTT; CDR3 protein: CASSQGGELFF
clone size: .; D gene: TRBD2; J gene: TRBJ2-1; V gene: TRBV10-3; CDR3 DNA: TGTGCCATCAGTGAACCGGGACTAGCGGGATTCAATGAGCAGTTCTTC; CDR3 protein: CAISEPGLAGFNEQFF
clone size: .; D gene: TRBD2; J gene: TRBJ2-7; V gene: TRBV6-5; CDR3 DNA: TGTGCCAGCAGTACTGGGACTAGCGGTTACTACGAGCAGTACTTC; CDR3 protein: CASSTGTSGYYEQYF
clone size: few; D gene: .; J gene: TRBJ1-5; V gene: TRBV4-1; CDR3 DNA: TGCGCCAGCAGCCAAGGAGGGGTACAGCCCCAGCATTTT; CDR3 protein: CASSQGGVQPQHF
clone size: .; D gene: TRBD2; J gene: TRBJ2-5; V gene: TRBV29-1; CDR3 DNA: TGCAGCGTCGACGGGGGGTGGCAAGAGACCCAGTACTTC; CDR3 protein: CSVDGGWQETQYF
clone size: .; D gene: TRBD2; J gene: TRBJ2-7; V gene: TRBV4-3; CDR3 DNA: TGCGCCAGCAGCCATGATACTAGCGGGGGGTTATACGAGCAGTACTTC; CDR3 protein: CASSHDTSGGLYEQYF
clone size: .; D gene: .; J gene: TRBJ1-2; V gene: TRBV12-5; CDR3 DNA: TGTGCTAGTGGTTTAACTAACTATGGCTACACCTTC; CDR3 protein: CASGLTNYGYTF
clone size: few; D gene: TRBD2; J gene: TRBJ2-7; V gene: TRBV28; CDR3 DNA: TGTGCCAGCAGGTTAGCGGGAGGGCTTCAGTACGAGCAGTACTTC; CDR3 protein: CASRLAGGLQYEQYF
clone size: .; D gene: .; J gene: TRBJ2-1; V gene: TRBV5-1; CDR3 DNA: TGCGCCAGCAGCTTGGGAGGGCTACTCTACAATGAGCAGTTCTTC; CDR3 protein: CASSLGGLLYNEQFF
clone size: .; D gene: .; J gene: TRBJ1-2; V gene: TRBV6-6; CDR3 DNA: TGTGCCAGCAGTTTTGACAGGCTGGAAGTCTATGGCTACACCTTC; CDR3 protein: CASSFDRLEVYGYTF
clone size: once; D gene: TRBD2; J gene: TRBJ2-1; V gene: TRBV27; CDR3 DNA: TGTGCCAGCAGTCCAACGGGGGGACTAGTATCCAATGAGCAGTTCTTC; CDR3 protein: CASSPTGGLVSNEQFF
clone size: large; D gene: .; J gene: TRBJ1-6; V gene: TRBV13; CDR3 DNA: TGTGCCAGCAGCCATTTAGATGGGGGTGGCTCACCCCTCCACTTT; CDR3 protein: CASSHLDGGGSPLHF
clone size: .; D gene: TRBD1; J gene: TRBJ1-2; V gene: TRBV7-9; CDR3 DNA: TGTGCTCAGGGACAGGGCACTTCGGGCTACACCTTC; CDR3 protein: CAQGQGTSGYTF
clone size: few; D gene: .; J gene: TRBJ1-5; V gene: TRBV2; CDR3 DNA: TGTGCCAGCAGTGGGGGAGGGATTGGGGCCCAGCATTTT; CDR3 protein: CASSGGGIGAQHF
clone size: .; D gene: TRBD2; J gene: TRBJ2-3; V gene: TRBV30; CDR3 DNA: TGTGCCTGGGGGGAAAGTAGCGGGGGGCCCACGGATACGCAGTATTTT; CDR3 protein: CAWGESSGGPTDTQYF
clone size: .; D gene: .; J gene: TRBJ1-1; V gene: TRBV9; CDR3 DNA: TGTGCCAGCAGCGCCGCGACAGGCCGAGGCGCTGAAGCTTTCTTT; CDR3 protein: CASSAATGRGAEAFF
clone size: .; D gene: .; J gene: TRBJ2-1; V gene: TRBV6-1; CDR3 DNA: TGTGCCAGCAGTGAAATGAGCATTGAGCAGTTCTTC; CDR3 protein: CASSEMSIEQFF
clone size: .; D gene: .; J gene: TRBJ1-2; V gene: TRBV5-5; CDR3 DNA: TGTGCCAGCAGCTTACAGGGTTTCCATGGCTACACCTTC; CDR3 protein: CASSLQGFHGYTF
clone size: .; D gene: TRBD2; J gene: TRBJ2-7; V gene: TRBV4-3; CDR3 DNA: TGCGCCAGCAGCCCTGTTAGGGGGAGCGGGAGTGTGCTGGACGAGCAGTACTTC; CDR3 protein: CASSPVRGSGSVLDEQYF
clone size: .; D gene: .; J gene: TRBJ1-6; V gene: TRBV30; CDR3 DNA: TGTGCCTGGAGTACTGGGTATAATTCACCCCTCCACTTT; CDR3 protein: CAWSTGYNSPLHF
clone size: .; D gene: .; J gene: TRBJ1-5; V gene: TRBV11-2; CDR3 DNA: TGTGCCAGCAGCATGGGGTCCTATAGCAATCAGCCCCAGCATTTT; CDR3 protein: CASSMGSYSNQPQHF
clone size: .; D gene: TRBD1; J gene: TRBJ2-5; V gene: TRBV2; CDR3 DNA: TGTGCCAGCAGCGCAACAGGGGGCTTGGAGACCCAGTACTTC; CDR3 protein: CASSATGGLETQYF
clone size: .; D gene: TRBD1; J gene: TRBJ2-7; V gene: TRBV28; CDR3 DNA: TGTGCCAGCGGGACAGGCTACGAGCAGTACTTC; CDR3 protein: CASGTGYEQYF
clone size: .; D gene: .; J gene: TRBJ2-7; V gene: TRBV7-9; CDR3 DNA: TGTGCCAGCAGAGAGGGGTCCTCCTACGAGCAGTACTTC; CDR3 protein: CASREGSSYEQYF
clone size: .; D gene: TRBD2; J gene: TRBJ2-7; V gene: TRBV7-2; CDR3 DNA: TGTGCCAGCAGCTCACAAGGACTAGGGGAGTACTTC; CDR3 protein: CASSSQGLGEYF
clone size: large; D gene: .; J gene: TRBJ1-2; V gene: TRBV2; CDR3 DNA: TGTGCCGACCGGGACCTTGGTGGCTACACCTTC; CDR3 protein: CADRDLGGYTF
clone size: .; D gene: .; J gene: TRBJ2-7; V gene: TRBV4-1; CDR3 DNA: TGCGCCAGCAGCCAGGCCCCAGGGCTCGGGTCCTACGAGCAGTACTTC; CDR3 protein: CASSQAPGLGSYEQYF
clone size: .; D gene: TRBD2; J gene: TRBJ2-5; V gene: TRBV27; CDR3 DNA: TGTGCCAGCATGGGACTAGCGAAAGAGACCCAGTACTTC; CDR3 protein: CASMGLAKETQYF
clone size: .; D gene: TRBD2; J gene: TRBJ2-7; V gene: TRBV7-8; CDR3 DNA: TGTGCCAGCAGCTTAGCGGGAGGGCCCTCCTACGAGCAGTACTTC; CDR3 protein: CASSLAGGPSYEQYF
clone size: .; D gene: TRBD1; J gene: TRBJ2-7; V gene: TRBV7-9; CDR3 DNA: TGTGCCAGCAGCTTTCCAGGGGGTTCCTACGAGCAGTACTTC; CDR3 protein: CASSFPGGSYEQYF
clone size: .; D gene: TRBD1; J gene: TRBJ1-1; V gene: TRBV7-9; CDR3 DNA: TGTGCCAGCAGCTCTACCCAGGGGGCGAACACTGAAGCTTTCTTT; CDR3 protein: CASSSTQGANTEAFF
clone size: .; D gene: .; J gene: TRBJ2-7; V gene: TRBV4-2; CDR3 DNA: TGTGCCAGCAGCCAAGGGGAGAACTACGAGCAGTACTTC; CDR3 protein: CASSQGENYEQYF
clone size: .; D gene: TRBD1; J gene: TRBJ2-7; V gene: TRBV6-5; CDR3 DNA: TGTGCCAGCAGTCGACGGAACAGGGGTAACGAGCAGTACTTC; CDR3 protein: CASSRRNRGNEQYF
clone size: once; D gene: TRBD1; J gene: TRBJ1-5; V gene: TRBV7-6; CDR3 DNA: TGTGCCAGCAGCTTACAGGGGGCTCATCAGCCCCAGCATTTT; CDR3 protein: CASSLQGAHQPQHF
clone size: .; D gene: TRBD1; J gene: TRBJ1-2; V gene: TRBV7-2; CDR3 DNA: TGTGCCAGCAGCTGGCCGGGACAGAAAAACTATGGCTACACCTTC; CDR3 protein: CASSWPGQKNYGYTF